This T cell receptor (beta chain) was sequenced in a study of PD-1 blockade in classical Hodgkin lymphoma (dated by TCRdb to about 2020). Notes on the research overall: The study used TCR beta sequencing and CyTOF to define a peripheral blood immune signature of response to PD-1 blockade in classical Hodgkin lymphoma. Overall results and qualifications from the work: The study was restricted to a single clinical trial cohort, and the causes of repertoire differences, possibly disease activity or prior therapy, were left undefined. Baseline TCR diversity was reported to be lower in newly diagnosed patients than in healthy donors, and even lower in relapsed/refractory patients.

Reading the label with the study, this specimen's time point is: newly diagnosed, previously untreated cHL patient sample. PBMCs from patients with newly diagnosed, previously untreated classical Hodgkin lymphoma were sequenced as a comparison group for the relapsed/refractory trial patients. After peripheral blood was drawn into 8 mL Vacutainer Cell Preparation Tubes, PBMCs were isolated by centrifugation and then cryopreserved. Genomic DNA was isolated using the Qiagen DNeasy kit from unsorted PBMCs as well as from negatively selected CD4+ and CD8+ fractions. Amplification of TCR beta CDR3 regions was done by immunoSEQ multiplex PCR with primers that anneal to V and J segments. Amplification bias was minimized using a synthetic immune receptor repertoire, and residual bias was removed computationally after sequencing. Per the source publication's procedure: Repertoire diversity was quantified as the Shannon entropy index using custom Python scripts. Unsorted, CD4+ and CD8+ repertoires were analyzed separately, except in combined analyses where CD4+ and CD8+ sequences were merged in silico. TCRdb obtained this table from immuneACCESS and retained in-frame rearrangements with V and J assigned. These tables miss some clones; where compared with another copy, unresolved V genes account for less than half of the shortfall, and the remainder is unexplained. The DNA was the basis for D and trimming; V, J and clone size are from that table. Recorded for this sample are tens of thousands of clones; under 95% of them occurred a single time. The ten biggest clones cover around 5% of the sample.

In regard to this clone: The antigen it recognizes is unknown. No much larger clonotype is one base removed from it; base qualities were not supplied.

Sequences SNHLY (CDR1) and FYNNEI (CDR2) are obtained from the germline V gene. The CDR3 runs 14 residues from the cysteine to the phenylalanine. Solely the CDR3 DNA is kept, with 42 bases framed from the first base. V sheds 6 bases and J sheds 4 bases, leaving 12 bases between their ends. Sequencing used peripheral blood mononuclear cells (PBMCs). The TCR was taken from a human donor with classical Hodgkin lymphoma. The chain uses TRBV2 and TRBJ2-2; D gene: possibly TRBD1, on 6 matching bases. The sequence in DNA is TGTGCCAGCAGCCCAGACAGGTTCACCGGGGAGCTGTTTTTT. Its amino acids are CASSPDRFTGELFF.